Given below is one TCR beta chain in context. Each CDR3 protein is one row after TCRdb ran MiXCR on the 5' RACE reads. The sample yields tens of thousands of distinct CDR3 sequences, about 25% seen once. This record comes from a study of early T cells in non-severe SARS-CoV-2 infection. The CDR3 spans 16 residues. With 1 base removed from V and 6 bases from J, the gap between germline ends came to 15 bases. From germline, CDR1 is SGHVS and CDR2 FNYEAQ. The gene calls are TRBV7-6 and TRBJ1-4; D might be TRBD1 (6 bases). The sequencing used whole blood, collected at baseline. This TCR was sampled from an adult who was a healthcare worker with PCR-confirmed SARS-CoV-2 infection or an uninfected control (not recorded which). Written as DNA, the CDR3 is TGTGCCAGCAGCTTAGACTCGGGGGGCGCCCATGAAAAACTGTTTTTT. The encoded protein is CASSLDSGGAHEKLFF.